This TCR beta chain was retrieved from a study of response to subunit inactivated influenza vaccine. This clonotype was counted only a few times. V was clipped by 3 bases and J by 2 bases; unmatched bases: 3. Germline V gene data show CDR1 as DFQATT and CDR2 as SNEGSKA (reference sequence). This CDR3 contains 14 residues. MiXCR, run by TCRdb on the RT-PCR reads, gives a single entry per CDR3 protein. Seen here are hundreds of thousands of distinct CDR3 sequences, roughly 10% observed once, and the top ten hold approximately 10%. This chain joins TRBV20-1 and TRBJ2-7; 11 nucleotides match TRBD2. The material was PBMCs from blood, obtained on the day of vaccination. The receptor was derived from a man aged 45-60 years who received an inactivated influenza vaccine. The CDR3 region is CSARGLADTYEQYF. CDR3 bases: TGCAGTGCTAGGGGACTAGCGGATACCTACGAGCAGTACTTC.